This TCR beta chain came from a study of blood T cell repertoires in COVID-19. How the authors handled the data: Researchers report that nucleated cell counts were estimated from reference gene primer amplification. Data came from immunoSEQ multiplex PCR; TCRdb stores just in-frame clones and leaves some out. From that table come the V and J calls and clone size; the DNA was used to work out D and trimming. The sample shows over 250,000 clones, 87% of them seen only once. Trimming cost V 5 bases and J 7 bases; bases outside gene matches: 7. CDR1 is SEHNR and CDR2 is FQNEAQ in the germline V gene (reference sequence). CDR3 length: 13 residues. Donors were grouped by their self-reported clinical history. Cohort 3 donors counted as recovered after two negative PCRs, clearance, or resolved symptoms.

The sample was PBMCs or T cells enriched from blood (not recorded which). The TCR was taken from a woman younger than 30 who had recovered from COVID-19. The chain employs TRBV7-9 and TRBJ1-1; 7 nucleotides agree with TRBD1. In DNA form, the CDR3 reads TGTGCCAGCAGCCCTCTTTGGGACAGTGAAGCTTTCTTT. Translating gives CASSPLWDSEAFF.